These T cell receptor beta chains were read from a single sample in a study of shared clonotypes between healthy human individuals. Some clones are missing from TCRdb's copy, which holds only in-frame ones; the method was immunoSEQ multiplex PCR. The sample includes 450,000 to 600,000 clones, more than 65% of them seen just once. The sequenced material came from PBMCs. The origin of the receptors is a woman aged 40 to 49 in good health. Some clones in this sample may be carry-over from other donors' samples. Each CDR3 is given with its conserved first and last residue. A D gene is named only where the DNA matches it firmly. Size is stated for part of the rows, as once, few or many counts, or as a class when the clone is expanded.

v_gene: TRBV19
j_gene: TRBJ1-2
d_gene: TRBD1
abundance: .
CDR3aa: CASSPDRGNYGYTF
CDR3nt: TGTGCCAGTAGTCCGGACAGGGGGAACTATGGCTACACCTTC

v_gene: TRBV7-2
j_gene: TRBJ2-5
d_gene: TRBD2
abundance: .
CDR3aa: CASSFASGGRKTQYF
CDR3nt: TGTGCCAGCAGCTTCGCTAGCGGAGGGCGGAAGACCCAGTACTTC

v_gene: TRBV5-8
j_gene: TRBJ1-2
d_gene: .
abundance: .
CDR3aa: CASSLRALGGYGYTF
CDR3nt: TGTGCCAGCAGCTTGCGGGCCCTAGGGGGCTATGGCTACACCTTC

v_gene: TRBV28
j_gene: TRBJ2-7
d_gene: .
abundance: .
CDR3aa: CASSFALVGHEQYF
CDR3nt: TGTGCCAGCAGTTTTGCGCTAGTAGGGCACGAGCAGTACTTC

v_gene: TRBV7-3
j_gene: TRBJ2-7
d_gene: .
abundance: .
CDR3aa: CASSLLGQHYEQYF
CDR3nt: TGTGCCAGCAGCTTACTGGGACAACACTACGAGCAGTACTTC

v_gene: TRBV6-1
j_gene: TRBJ2-7
d_gene: .
abundance: .
CDR3aa: CASKVTGSYEQYF
CDR3nt: TGTGCCAGCAAAGTTACGGGCTCCTACGAGCAGTACTTC

v_gene: TRBV7-9
j_gene: TRBJ2-5
d_gene: TRBD2
abundance: .
CDR3aa: CASSPPGLEETQYF
CDR3nt: TGTGCCAGCAGCCCCCCGGGACTAGAAGAGACCCAGTACTTC

v_gene: TRBV7-6
j_gene: TRBJ2-3
d_gene: .
abundance: .
CDR3aa: CASSSSGSTDTQYF
CDR3nt: TGTGCCAGCAGCTCGAGCGGTAGCACAGATACGCAGTATTTT

v_gene: TRBV9
j_gene: TRBJ2-3
d_gene: .
abundance: .
CDR3aa: CASSVGVTIPDTQYF
CDR3nt: TGTGCCAGCAGCGTAGGAGTTACGATCCCAGATACGCAGTATTTT

v_gene: TRBV28
j_gene: TRBJ2-1
d_gene: TRBD2
abundance: .
CDR3aa: CASCSPGLAGVAEQFF
CDR3nt: TGTGCCAGCTGCTCACCGGGACTAGCGGGAGTCGCTGAGCAGTTCTTC

v_gene: TRBV10-3
j_gene: TRBJ2-7
d_gene: .
abundance: .
CDR3aa: CAIRGGGSSDEQYF
CDR3nt: TGTGCCATCAGGGGTGGGGGTAGCAGCGACGAGCAGTACTTC

v_gene: TRBV5-1
j_gene: TRBJ2-5
d_gene: TRBD2
abundance: .
CDR3aa: CASSQTGTSVWETQYF
CDR3nt: TGCGCCAGCAGCCAGACCGGGACTAGTGTTTGGGAGACCCAGTACTTC

v_gene: TRBV7-8
j_gene: TRBJ2-7
d_gene: .
abundance: .
CDR3aa: CASSLERRVEQYF
CDR3nt: TGTGCCAGCAGCTTAGAAAGACGGGTCGAGCAGTACTTC

v_gene: TRBV5-4
j_gene: TRBJ2-3
d_gene: TRBD2
abundance: .
CDR3aa: CASSLASGLATTDTQYF
CDR3nt: TGTGCCAGCAGCTTGGCCTCGGGACTAGCCACCACAGATACGCAGTATTTT

v_gene: TRBV4-1
j_gene: TRBJ2-1
d_gene: TRBD2
abundance: .
CDR3aa: CASSRGTSAYNEQFF
CDR3nt: TGCGCCAGCAGCCGCGGGACTAGCGCCTACAATGAGCAGTTCTTC

v_gene: TRBV7-2
j_gene: TRBJ1-3
d_gene: .
abundance: .
CDR3aa: CASSLAGTASGNTIYF
CDR3nt: TGTGCCAGCAGCTTAGCGGGGACGGCCTCTGGAAACACCATATATTTT

v_gene: TRBV4-3
j_gene: TRBJ1-4
d_gene: TRBD1
abundance: .
CDR3aa: CASSQNPVWGTGEKLFF
CDR3nt: TGCGCCAGCAGCCAGAACCCAGTTTGGGGGACAGGGGAAAAACTGTTTTTT

v_gene: TRBV5-1
j_gene: TRBJ2-3
d_gene: TRBD2
abundance: many
CDR3aa: CASSLEREADSTDTQYF
CDR3nt: TGCGCCAGCAGCTTGGAACGGGAGGCCGACTCCACAGATACGCAGTATTTT

v_gene: TRBV7-3
j_gene: TRBJ2-2
d_gene: TRBD2
abundance: .
CDR3aa: CASRAGLPNTGELFF
CDR3nt: TGTGCCAGCAGAGCGGGACTACCGAACACCGGGGAGCTGTTTTTT

v_gene: TRBV4-3
j_gene: TRBJ2-1
d_gene: TRBD2
abundance: .
CDR3aa: CASSSGLAGSYNEQFF
CDR3nt: TGCGCCAGCAGCTCAGGACTAGCGGGCTCCTACAATGAGCAGTTCTTC

v_gene: TRBV18
j_gene: TRBJ2-7
d_gene: .
abundance: .
CDR3aa: CASSPRAYEQYF
CDR3nt: TGTGCCAGCTCACCAAGGGCCTACGAGCAGTACTTC

v_gene: TRBV4-1
j_gene: TRBJ2-1
d_gene: TRBD1
abundance: .
CDR3aa: CASSRTGTETYNEQFF
CDR3nt: TGCGCCAGCAGCCGTACAGGGACAGAGACGTACAATGAGCAGTTCTTC

v_gene: TRBV9
j_gene: TRBJ2-1
d_gene: .
abundance: .
CDR3aa: CASSVAVVNEQFF
CDR3nt: TGTGCCAGCAGCGTGGCAGTAGTTAATGAGCAGTTCTTC

v_gene: TRBV18
j_gene: TRBJ1-4
d_gene: .
abundance: .
CDR3aa: CASSPGGQYEKLFF
CDR3nt: TGTGCCAGCTCCCCCGGGGGCCAGTATGAAAAACTGTTTTTT

v_gene: TRBV4-1
j_gene: TRBJ2-2
d_gene: TRBD2
abundance: few
CDR3aa: CASSPGLAGGSGELFF
CDR3nt: TGCGCCAGCAGCCCAGGACTAGCGGGAGGTTCAGGGGAGCTGTTTTTT

v_gene: TRBV7-9
j_gene: TRBJ2-1
d_gene: TRBD2
abundance: .
CDR3aa: CASSLSWTSGSLGYNEQFF
CDR3nt: TGTGCCAGCAGCTTATCTTGGACTAGCGGGAGTCTGGGTTACAATGAGCAGTTCTTC

v_gene: TRBV19
j_gene: TRBJ1-4
d_gene: .
abundance: .
CDR3aa: CASSMYSGEKLFF
CDR3nt: TGTGCCAGTAGCATGTACAGCGGAGAAAAACTGTTTTTT

v_gene: TRBV5-4
j_gene: TRBJ2-7
d_gene: TRBD2
abundance: .
CDR3aa: CASSASSGRSYEQYF
CDR3nt: TGTGCCAGCAGCGCTTCTAGCGGACGCTCCTACGAGCAGTACTTC

v_gene: TRBV27
j_gene: TRBJ2-1
d_gene: TRBD1
abundance: few
CDR3aa: CASSLRWDRVYNEQFF
CDR3nt: TGTGCCAGCAGTTTAAGGTGGGACAGGGTTTACAATGAGCAGTTCTTC

v_gene: TRBV5-1
j_gene: TRBJ1-6
d_gene: TRBD1
abundance: .
CDR3aa: CASSSGTGVNSPLHF
CDR3nt: TGCGCCAGCAGCTCCGGGACAGGGGTTAATTCACCCCTCCACTTT

v_gene: TRBV18
j_gene: TRBJ2-1
d_gene: TRBD1
abundance: .
CDR3aa: CASSPAGQGSNEQFF
CDR3nt: TGTGCCAGCTCACCAGCGGGACAGGGGAGTAATGAGCAGTTCTTC

v_gene: TRBV7-2
j_gene: TRBJ2-5
d_gene: TRBD2
abundance: .
CDR3aa: CASSLDLGGYQETQYF
CDR3nt: TGTGCCAGCAGCTTAGACCTCGGGGGGTACCAAGAGACCCAGTACTTC

v_gene: TRBV7-8
j_gene: TRBJ2-5
d_gene: .
abundance: .
CDR3aa: CASSLVFVGIDQETQYF
CDR3nt: TGTGCCAGCAGCTTAGTATTCGTCGGGATCGATCAAGAGACCCAGTACTTC

v_gene: TRBV15
j_gene: TRBJ2-1
d_gene: TRBD1
abundance: .
CDR3aa: CATSRGQGDNEQFF
CDR3nt: TGTGCCACCAGCAGGGGACAGGGGGACAATGAGCAGTTCTTC

v_gene: TRBV27
j_gene: TRBJ2-3
d_gene: TRBD1
abundance: .
CDR3aa: CASSFRGRDTDTQYF
CDR3nt: TGTGCCAGCAGTTTCAGGGGGCGCGACACAGATACGCAGTATTTT

v_gene: TRBV9
j_gene: TRBJ2-5
d_gene: TRBD2
abundance: .
CDR3aa: CASSVVSGSFETQYF
CDR3nt: TGTGCCAGCAGCGTAGTTAGCGGGAGTTTTGAGACCCAGTACTTC

v_gene: TRBV9
j_gene: TRBJ2-7
d_gene: TRBD2
abundance: .
CDR3aa: CASSVAASGIGEQYF
CDR3nt: TGTGCCAGCAGCGTAGCTGCTAGCGGGATAGGGGAGCAGTACTTC

v_gene: TRBV27
j_gene: TRBJ1-1
d_gene: TRBD1
abundance: .
CDR3aa: CASSFDRTGLRAFF
CDR3nt: TGTGCCAGCAGTTTTGACCGGACAGGGCTCCGGGCTTTCTTT

v_gene: TRBV21-1
j_gene: TRBJ2-3
d_gene: .
abundance: .
CDR3aa: CASSKGPKRHTDTQYF
CDR3nt: TGTGCCAGCAGCAAAGGACCGAAAAGGCACACAGATACGCAGTATTTT

v_gene: TRBV5-1
j_gene: TRBJ2-3
d_gene: .
abundance: .
CDR3aa: CASSDRGTSTDTQYF
CDR3nt: TGCGCCAGCAGCGACCGTGGAACTAGCACAGATACGCAGTATTTT

v_gene: TRBV30
j_gene: TRBJ1-5
d_gene: TRBD1
abundance: few
CDR3aa: CAWSYRGHQPQHF
CDR3nt: TGTGCCTGGAGTTACAGGGGGCATCAGCCCCAGCATTTT

v_gene: TRBV6-1
j_gene: TRBJ1-2
d_gene: TRBD1
abundance: .
CDR3aa: CASSGQGGDGYTF
CDR3nt: TGTGCCAGCAGTGGACAGGGAGGTGACGGCTACACCTTC

v_gene: TRBV9
j_gene: TRBJ2-7
d_gene: .
abundance: .
CDR3aa: CASSGTVKDEQYF
CDR3nt: TGTGCCAGCAGCGGGACGGTTAAAGACGAGCAGTACTTC

v_gene: TRBV29-1
j_gene: TRBJ1-4
d_gene: TRBD1
abundance: .
CDR3aa: CSVAGQGNEKLFF
CDR3nt: TGCAGCGTTGCCGGACAGGGTAATGAAAAACTGTTTTTT

v_gene: TRBV19
j_gene: TRBJ2-7
d_gene: TRBD2
abundance: .
CDR3aa: CASSIRTSGRAYEQYF
CDR3nt: TGTGCCAGTAGTATACGGACTAGCGGGAGGGCTTACGAGCAGTACTTC

v_gene: TRBV9
j_gene: TRBJ2-7
d_gene: .
abundance: .
CDR3aa: CASSVRDGSSYEQYF
CDR3nt: TGTGCCAGCAGCGTCCGGGACGGAAGCTCCTACGAGCAGTACTTC

v_gene: TRBV6-5
j_gene: TRBJ1-1
d_gene: TRBD1
abundance: .
CDR3aa: CASSRATGENTEAFF
CDR3nt: TGTGCCAGCAGTCGAGCTACAGGGGAGAACACTGAAGCTTTCTTT

v_gene: TRBV7-8
j_gene: TRBJ1-1
d_gene: .
abundance: .
CDR3aa: CASSLMNANTEAFF
CDR3nt: TGTGCCAGCAGCTTAATGAATGCGAACACTGAAGCTTTCTTT

v_gene: TRBV27
j_gene: TRBJ2-5
d_gene: TRBD2
abundance: .
CDR3aa: CASRSGLAGGVPETQYF
CDR3nt: TGTGCCAGCAGGTCGGGACTAGCGGGAGGGGTCCCAGAGACCCAGTACTTC

v_gene: TRBV5-4
j_gene: TRBJ2-3
d_gene: TRBD2
abundance: .
CDR3aa: CASSLRTSGSTDTQYF
CDR3nt: TGTGCCAGCAGCTTGCGGACTAGCGGGAGCACAGATACGCAGTATTTT